A single sample is the source of the 30 T cell receptor beta chains below, sequenced in a study of human T cells and chemical hapten exposure. Specified time point: pre-sensitization, week 0. The treatment is: therapeutic diphenylcyclopropenone sensitization with weekly scalp DPC. TCRdb fed the RACE reads into MiXCR, producing one record per CDR3 protein. The sample lists nearly 110,000 distinct CDR3 sequences, 9% to 15% seen once, with 1.6% in the top ten. The sequencing used whole blood, collected in connection with sensitization to the hapten diphenylcyclopropenone (DPC). These receptors came from a woman aged 50 to 65 with alopecia areata. Some clones in this sample may be carry-over from other donors' samples.

The chain joins TRBV5-1 to TRBJ2-1; 8 positions match TRBD1. This CDR3 is 14 amino acids long. The germline V gene encodes CDR1 SGHRS and CDR2 YFSETQ. Unmatched junction bases numbered 6, after V lost 4 bases and J lost 6 bases. CDR3 nucleotide sequence: TGCGCCAGCAGCCAGGACAGGGTAGCCAATGAGCAGTTCTTC. Residues: CASSQDRVANEQFF.

The count of this clonotype is one. V and J are TRBV24-1 and TRBJ2-3, with 7 bases lining up with TRBD2. With V trimmed by 4 bases and J by 6 bases, 9 bases remained unmatched. The germline gives CDR1 KGHDR, CDR2 SFDVKD. The CDR3 contains 15 residues. The CDR3 DNA follows: TGTGCCACCAGTGACCCCCCCCGGGGGGACGATACGCAGTATTTT. Encoded protein: CATSDPPRGDDTQYF.

This rearrangement joins TRBV7-2 to TRBJ1-2; D is possibly TRBD1 (5 bases). V shed 4 bases and J shed 6 bases, with 15 bases lying between them. Per germline, CDR1 SGHTA and CDR2 FQGNSA. The length of the CDR3 is 14 residues. DNA for the CDR3: TGTGCCAGCAGCTCAGTGGGGGTACGGCATGGCTACACCTTC. Encoded protein: CASSSVGVRHGYTF.

This clonotype came up a few times. This sequence joins TRBV5-4 and TRBJ1-4; 9 bases are shared with TRBD1. Germline V gene lookup returns CDR1 SGHNT and CDR2 YYREEE (reference sequence). The CDR3 has 16 residues. J was trimmed by 2 bases and V by 2 bases; bases with no gene match: 4. CDR3 bases: TGTGCCAGCAGCTTAGGACAGGGGACGACTAATGAAAAACTGTTTTTT. This sequence encodes CASSLGQGTTNEKLFF.

Worth noting for this clonotype: The final CDR3 position lacks the conserved phenylalanine or tryptophan, pointing to a likely read error. The J gene is TRBJ2-1, the V gene TRBV7-2, with 7 bases lining up with TRBD1. The CDR3 runs 14 residues. J gave up 2 bases and V 7 bases, and 5 bases lay outside the gene matches. Germline assignment: CDR1 SGHTA and CDR2 FQGNSA. CDR3 protein: CASTPGTAYNEQFL. DNA for the CDR3: TGTGCCAGCACGCCCGGGACAGCCTACAATGAGCAGTTCCTC.

CDR3: CATSNTNTGELFF. As DNA, the CDR3 is TGTGCCACCAGCAACACGAACACCGGGGAGCTGTTTTTT. This chain links TRBV2 with TRBJ2-2; D ambiguous. The V gene's germline CDR1 is SNHLY and CDR2 FYNNEI. The V end lost 10 bases, the J end lost 0 bases, and 9 bases lay between the germline ends. This CDR3 spans 13 amino acids.

J is TRBJ1-4 and V is TRBV6-2 or TRBV6-3; D unclear. The germline gives CDR1 MNHEY, CDR2 SVGEGT. V was clipped by 2 bases and J by 3 bases, with 7 bases between them. The CDR3 is 14 amino acids. Here the CDR3 DNA reads TGTGCCAGCAGTTACGGGTATTCTAATGAAAAACTGTTTTTT. Its protein is CASSYGYSNEKLFF.

V usage is TRBV19 and J usage is TRBJ2-7; 7 bases map to TRBD2. Germline V lookup: CDR1 LNHDA, CDR2 SQIVND (reference sequence). J gave up 0 bases and V 10 bases, and 9 bases lay outside the gene matches. The CDR3 has 14 residues. This CDR3 is CATRQAGISYEQYF. CDR3 bases: TGTGCCACCCGACAAGCGGGAATCTCCTACGAGCAGTACTTC.

This clonotype has just a few counts. The chain has TRBV7-8 and TRBJ2-1; D is perhaps TRBD1 or TRBD2 (5 bases each). The CDR3 sequence is 13 residues long. Per the germline V gene, CDR1 is SGHVS and CDR2 is FQNEAQ. The germline V and J ends were trimmed by 1 base and 10 bases, with 11 bases remaining between them. The CDR3 region is CASSLDGAGEQFF. The CDR3 DNA reads as TGTGCCAGCAGCTTAGACGGGGCCGGCGAGCAGTTCTTC.

The chain couples TRBV11-2 to TRBJ1-1; perhaps TRBD1 as D (5 bases). The germline V and J ends were trimmed by 3 bases and 11 bases, with 16 bases remaining between them. The CDR3 runs 13 residues. Germline V gives CDR1 SGHAT, CDR2 FQNNGV. The CDR3 region has the DNA TGTGCCAGCAGCTTTGGGGGAGAAGTGTTCGCTTTCTTT. Residues: CASSFGGEVFAFF.

This clonotype was seen a handful of times. This chain uses TRBV19 with TRBJ2-3; 10 bases fit TRBD1. Germline trimming cut 5 bases from V and 5 bases from J; bases unmatched to any gene: 13. CDR3 length: 17 amino acids. Germline CDR1 LNHDA, CDR2 SQIVND (reference sequence). CDR3 amino acids: CASSSRAGTGAQDTQYF. The CDR3 region has the DNA TGTGCCAGTAGTTCCCGAGCCGGGACAGGGGCCCAAGATACGCAGTATTTT.

The rearrangement joins TRBV20-1 to TRBJ2-3; the D is unclear. The CDR3 consists of 13 residues. Trimming cost V 3 bases and J 3 bases, with 10 bases left between them. The germline V gene has CDR1 DFQATT and CDR2 SNEGSKA (reference sequence). The CDR3 coding sequence is TGCAGTGCTAGTCTATTTTCGACAGATACGCAGTATTTT. As protein: CSASLFSTDTQYF.

This clonotype was picked up a small number of times. The chain has TRBV6-5 and TRBJ1-5; D is uncertain. Looked up from germline, CDR1 is MNHEY and CDR2 is SVGAGI. This CDR3 contains 17 residues. Trimming left V 4 bases short and J 1 base short, with 17 bases between. CDR3 sequence reads: CASSFRSDPSSNQPQHF. The DNA of the CDR3 is TGTGCCAGCAGTTTCCGGTCTGACCCCTCAAGCAATCAGCCCCAGCATTTT.

This rearrangement joins TRBV5-1 to TRBJ2-1, with D possibly being TRBD2 (6 bases). Germline V gene lookup returns CDR1 SGHRS and CDR2 YFSETQ. This CDR3 region has 17 residues. V shed 3 bases and J shed 6 bases, with 22 bases lying between them. In nucleotides, the CDR3 is TGCGCCAGCAGCTGGACGCCCGGGACTCCGAGGGCCAATGAGCAGTTCTTC. Its protein product is CASSWTPGTPRANEQFF. The full variable domain, completed using reference TRBV5-1 and TRBJ2-1, is KAGVTQTPRYLIKTRGQQVTLSCSPISGHRSVSWYQQTPGQGLQFLFEYFSETQRNKGNFPGRFSGRQFSNSRSEMNVSTLELGDSALYLCASSWTPGTPRANEQFFGPGTRLTVL.

This clonotype was found a few times. The genes are TRBV7-8 and TRBJ1-4, with a possible D match to TRBD1 (6 bases). The V end was cut by 1 base, the J end by 3 bases, with 9 bases between. The CDR3 runs 15 residues. Germline-derived CDR1 and CDR2 are SGHVS and FQNEAQ. The CDR3 protein is CASSLGGRSNEKLFF. CDR3 DNA: TGTGCCAGCAGCTTAGGGGGGCGGTCTAATGAAAAACTGTTTTTT.

The sample holds many counts of this clonotype. The gene calls are TRBV6-6 and TRBJ1-1; no firm D call. Trimming cost V 2 bases and J 0 bases, with 7 bases left between them. This CDR3 is built from 14 residues. In germline, CDR1 is MNHNY, CDR2 SVGAGI (reference sequence). The CDR3 here is CASSYRNMNTEAFF. The DNA for the CDR3 is TGTGCCAGCAGTTACAGAAATATGAACACTGAAGCTTTCTTT.

The V gene is TRBV28, the J gene TRBJ1-2; TRBD1 is a possible D gene (5 bases). CDR3 length equals 11 residues. Deletions cut 10 bases from V and 6 bases from J, with 12 bases between. In germline, CDR1 is MDHEN, CDR2 SYDVKM. CDR3 sequence (DNA): TGTGCCACCACTCGGGGGGATGGCTACACCTTC. It encodes CATTRGDGYTF.

In this sample, this clonotype turned up many times. The chain joins TRBV20-1 to TRBJ1-1; D call uncertain. V was trimmed by 6 bases and J by 8 bases, leaving 19 bases between them. Germline CDR1 is DFQATT and CDR2 is SNEGSKA (reference sequence). The CDR3 contains 13 residues. CDR3 loop: CSARAGRLMEAFF. The CDR3 nucleotides are TGCAGTGCCCGCGCCGGCAGGCTTATGGAAGCTTTCTTT.

The chain links TRBV6-2 or TRBV6-3 to TRBJ2-7; 7 bases agree with TRBD1. Germline assignment: CDR1 MNHEY and CDR2 SVGEGT. V was clipped by 6 bases and J by 0 bases; unmatched bases: 8. This CDR3 is built from 15 residues. The CDR3 loop is CASRGQATSSYEQYF. The CDR3 DNA follows: TGTGCCAGCAGAGGACAGGCAACCTCCTCCTACGAGCAGTACTTC.

This clonotype was seen at least ten times. The chain combines TRBV6-2 or TRBV6-3 with TRBJ2-5; TRBD1 aligns across 8 bases. Germline V gives CDR1 MNHEY, CDR2 SVGEGT. This CDR3 region has 12 residues. J gave up 7 bases and V 9 bases, and 7 bases lay outside the gene matches. CDR3 loop: CASRQGIGTQYF. The CDR3 coding sequence is TGTGCCAGTAGACAGGGGATCGGGACCCAGTACTTC.

This clonotype was seen more than once but under ten times. A read error may produce the germline difference seen at one junction end. The gene calls are TRBV4-2 and TRBJ2-1; D gene unclear. Per the germline V gene, CDR1 is LGHNA and CDR2 is YNFKEQ. This CDR3 has 15 amino acids. This CDR3 is CASSQDVPSYSEQFF. The CDR3 DNA sequence: TGTGCCAGCAGCCAAGATGTCCCTAGTTACAGTGAGCAGTTCTTC.

This clonotype was seen at least ten times. The CDR3 nucleotides are TGTGCCAGCAGCTTTGGAACTCCCGGCACTGAAGCTTTCTTT. This codes for CASSFGTPGTEAFF. The chain has TRBV5-6 and TRBJ1-1; D is uncertain. Germline V gives CDR1 SGHDT, CDR2 YYEEEE. Trimming shortened V by 2 bases and J by 4 bases, and 12 bases separated the two germline ends. The CDR3 is 14 residues long. Drawing the rest from reference TRBV5-6 and TRBJ1-1, the complete variable domain is DAGVTQSPTHLIKTRGQQVTLRCSPKSGHDTVSWYQQALGQGPQFIFQYYEEEERQRGNFPDRFSGHQFPNYSSELNVNALLLGDSALYLCASSFGTPGTEAFFGQGTRLTVV.

Ten or more counts support this clonotype. CDR3 DNA: TGTGCCAGCAGTTATGCCAGGGCCAACACTGAAGCTTTCTTT. It codes for CASSYARANTEAFF. The rearrangement uses TRBV6-2 or TRBV6-3 and TRBJ1-1; a weak D match, TRBD1 (5 bases). Germline lookup yields CDR1 MNHEY and CDR2 SVGEGT. The CDR3 runs 14 residues. Trimming shortened V by 3 bases and J by 2 bases, and 10 bases separated the two germline ends.

This clonotype showed up many times. Its ends do not fully match the called genes, so a read error is possible. This chain links TRBV6-2 or TRBV6-3 with TRBJ1-2; D is unclear. The CDR3 is 11 amino acids. CDR1 MNHEY and CDR2 SVGEGT come from the germline V gene. CDR3 loop: CASSYAREWAF. The CDR3, as DNA: TGTGCCAGCAGTTACGCCCGGGAGTGGGCCTTC.

This clonotype was seen more than once but under ten times. V and J are TRBV6-5 and TRBJ1-6; weak D call: TRBD1 (5 bases). CDR1 is MNHEY, CDR2 SVGAGI, per germline. The V end was cut by 2 bases, the J end by 0 bases, with 11 bases between. The CDR3 totals 17 residues. The CDR3 region has the DNA TGTGCCAGCAGTTACCGGACATACCTCTCCTATAATTCACCCCTCCACTTT. Its protein is CASSYRTYLSYNSPLHF.

In its sample, this clonotype was seen a few times. This rearrangement joins TRBV20-1 to TRBJ1-5; the D is unclear. Trimming pared 1 base from V and 1 base from J, leaving 8 bases between. Germline-derived CDR1 and CDR2 are DFQATT and SNEGSKA (reference sequence). CDR3 length: 14 amino acids. The CDR3 region is CSARAPHSNQPQHF. In nucleotides, the CDR3 is TGCAGTGCTAGAGCTCCTCACAGCAATCAGCCCCAGCATTTT.

In its sample, this clonotype was seen once. This chain joins TRBV28 and TRBJ2-4; D ambiguous. V lost 10 bases and J lost 1, with 11 bases in between. Per germline, CDR1 MDHEN and CDR2 SYDVKM. The CDR3 runs 13 residues. The CDR3 region has the DNA TGTGCCATCCAAACTCCCGCCAAAAACATTCAGTACTTC. This sequence encodes CAIQTPAKNIQYF. Together with reference TRBV28 and TRBJ2-4, the CDR3 gives the full variable domain: DVKVTQSSRYLVKRTGEKVFLECVQDMDHENMFWYRQDPGLGLRLIYFSYDVKMKEKGDIPEGYSVSREKKERFSLILESASTNQTSMYLCAIQTPAKNIQYFGAGTRLSVL.

This clonotype was detected only once. This rearrangement joins TRBV5-1 to TRBJ2-1, with 12 bases fitting TRBD1. The germline V gene encodes CDR1 SGHRS and CDR2 YFSETQ. The length of the CDR3 is 14 residues. V lost 4 bases to trimming and J lost 8 bases; unmatched junction nucleotides: 4. The CDR3 spells CASSPGTGGDEQFF. In DNA form, the CDR3 reads TGCGCCAGCAGCCCCGGGACAGGGGGCGATGAGCAGTTCTTC.

This clonotype was detected ten times or more. This chain connects TRBV29-1 to TRBJ2-5, with D perhaps TRBD1 or TRBD2 (5 bases each). Looked up from germline, CDR1 is SQVTM and CDR2 is ANQGSEA. Trimming took 6 bases from V and 2 from J, leaving 13 bases between them. CDR3 length equals 13 residues. Here the CDR3 DNA reads TGCAGCGTGTTCCGGGACGATCAAGAGACCCAGTACTTC. It encodes CSVFRDDQETQYF.

The chain has TRBV19 and TRBJ1-1, with 7 bases that match TRBD1. From germline, CDR1 is LNHDA and CDR2 SQIVND (reference sequence). Unmatched junction bases numbered 8, after V lost 5 bases and J lost 5 bases. The CDR3 loop spans 14 amino acids. The CDR3 DNA follows: TGTGCCAGTAGTGTGACAGGGACGAGAACTGAAGCTTTCTTT. This gives the protein CASSVTGTRTEAFF. Full variable domain (missing parts from reference TRBV19 and TRBJ1-1): DGGITQSPKYLFRKEGQNVTLSCEQNLNHDAMYWYRQDPGQGLRLIYYSQIVNDFQKGDIAEGYSVSREKKESFPLTVTSAQKNPTAFYLCASSVTGTRTEAFFGQGTRLTVV.